This entry lists 22 T cell receptor beta chains sequenced from one sample in a study of patients and donors after allogeneic stem cell transplantation. TCRdb processed the RT-PCR reads anew with MiXCR; each CDR3 protein has one entry. Among about a million distinct CDR3 sequences, under 20% were seen once, and the ten largest hold 5% to 7.5%. The specimen was blood, either unsorted or a sorted T cell fraction (not recorded which). The source is a human donor who was either an allogeneic HSCT recipient or a stem cell or donor lymphocyte infusion donor (not recorded which). It is not recorded whose cells these are; they may come from a transplant donor.

In its sample, this clonotype was seen many times. The chain employs TRBV10-3 and TRBJ2-6; the D is unclear. This CDR3 spans 15 amino acids. The V end was cut by 0 bases, the J end by 0 bases, with 3 bases between. Germline-derived CDR1 and CDR2 are ENHRY and SYGVKD. The DNA for the CDR3 is TGTGCCATCAGTGAGTCCAGCTCTGGGGCCAACGTCCTGACTTTC. This translates into CAISESSSGANVLTF.

In this sample, this clonotype turned up a few times. The chain recombines TRBV12-3 or TRBV12-4 with TRBJ1-3; unclear D gene. With 3 bases removed from V and 3 bases from J, the gap between germline ends came to 6 bases. The CDR3 runs 13 residues. The CDR3 sequence: CASSLVIGNTIYF. In DNA form, the CDR3 reads TGTGCCAGCAGTTTGGTAATTGGAAACACCATATATTTT.

This clonotype showed up just a few times. This chain uses TRBV6-1 with TRBJ2-5, with TRBD2 matching over 13 bases. The length of the CDR3 is 16 residues. J was trimmed by 1 base and V by 6 bases; bases with no gene match: 5. Per the germline V gene, CDR1 is MNHNS and CDR2 is SASEGT. The CDR3 DNA reads as TGTGCCAGCAGGAGGGGGACTAGCGGGGCCCAAGAGACCCAGTACTTC. This translates into CASRRGTSGAQETQYF.

This clonotype was observed a handful of times. This chain links TRBV6-1 with TRBJ2-2, with 9 bases matching TRBD2. V was pared by 6 bases and J by 4 bases, with 9 bases of the junction left unmatched. The CDR3 is made up of 16 amino acids. CDR1 is MNHNS, CDR2 SASEGT, per germline. CDR3 DNA: TGTGCCAGCAGGGCGGGAGGGCCCTTAGGCACCGGGGAGCTGTTTTTT. Translating gives CASRAGGPLGTGELFF.

This clonotype was observed a handful of times. The chain recombines TRBV29-1 with TRBJ1-2; D not certain. Trimming pared 0 bases from V and 6 bases from J, leaving 14 bases between. The CDR3 sequence is 14 residues long. CDR1 is SQVTM and CDR2 is ANQGSEA in the germline V gene. The CDR3 reads CSVEDGPVFDGYTF. As DNA, the CDR3 is TGCAGCGTTGAAGATGGGCCTGTATTTGATGGCTACACCTTC.

This clonotype was picked up one time. J is TRBJ2-1 and V is TRBV30, with 7 bases that match TRBD1. The germline V gene encodes CDR1 GTSNPN and CDR2 SVGIG (reference sequence). Trimming took 1 base from V and 1 from J; bases not matched to a gene: 1. The CDR3 consists of 14 residues. CDR3 DNA: TGTGCCTGGAGTGAGGACAGGTCCTACAATGAGCAGTTCTTC. Residues: CAWSEDRSYNEQFF.

This clonotype was observed a few times. The chain combines TRBV20-1 with TRBJ1-1; 9 nucleotides line up with TRBD1. The CDR3 totals 17 residues. The germline V gene has CDR1 DFQATT and CDR2 SNEGSKA (reference sequence). V lost 2 bases, J lost 6 bases, and 16 bases stayed unmatched. The CDR3, as DNA: TGCAGTGCTAGAATTACAGGGGGCGTTGGGAAGGGAGCTGAAGCTTTCTTT. This encodes CSARITGGVGKGAEAFF.

At least ten counts were recorded for this clonotype. The V call is TRBV12-3 or TRBV12-4, the J call TRBJ1-3, with D unclear. This CDR3 spans 14 amino acids. Trimming left V 3 bases short and J 0 bases short, with 6 bases between. The CDR3 region is CASSFRSSGNTIYF. CDR3 sequence (DNA): TGTGCCAGCAGTTTCCGGAGCTCTGGAAACACCATATATTTT.

A few counts support this clonotype. V is TRBV5-1 and J is TRBJ1-2; D gene uncertain. From germline, CDR1 is SGHRS and CDR2 YFSETQ. There are 12 residues in the CDR3. The germline V and J ends were trimmed by 0 bases and 8 bases, with 8 bases remaining between them. The CDR3 region is CASSLGANGYTF. The CDR3 DNA sequence: TGCGCCAGCAGCTTGGGGGCAAACGGCTACACCTTC.

The CDR3 nucleotides are TGTGCCAGCAGCTCCGGACAGTTACCAACCCCCTACGAGCAGTACTTC. This codes for CASSSGQLPTPYEQYF. This chain connects TRBV7-2 to TRBJ2-7; TRBD1 might be the D (6 bases). Germline lookup yields CDR1 SGHTA and CDR2 FQGNSA. The CDR3 is made up of 16 amino acids. Trimming shortened V by 4 bases and J by 2 bases, and 18 bases separated the two germline ends.

This clonotype occurred a few times. CDR3 bases: TGCGCCAGCCGAGCTGAGAACTATGGCTACACCTTC. Protein: CASRAENYGYTF. V usage is TRBV5-1 and J usage is TRBJ1-2; unclear D gene. Germline CDR1 is SGHRS and CDR2 is YFSETQ. Trimming shortened V by 7 bases and J by 2 bases, and 9 bases separated the two germline ends. The CDR3 is 12 residues long. Complete variable domain (other parts from reference TRBV5-1 and TRBJ1-2): KAGVTQTPRYLIKTRGQQVTLSCSPISGHRSVSWYQQTPGQGLQFLFEYFSETQRNKGNFPGRFSGRQFSNSRSEMNVSTLELGDSALYLCASRAENYGYTFGSGTRLTVV.

The V gene is TRBV4-2, the J gene TRBJ2-4, with 11 bases that match TRBD1. The CDR3 totals 21 residues. Germline loops: CDR1 LGHNA, CDR2 YNFKEQ. The V and J ends lost 1 base and 1 base, in that order; junction bases with no gene match: 15. The CDR3 is CASSQGEWDRGTSFAKNIQYF. The CDR3 region has the DNA TGTGCCAGCAGCCAAGGTGAATGGGACAGGGGGACCAGCTTCGCCAAAAACATTCAGTACTTC.

The J gene is TRBJ2-6, the V gene TRBV7-2; D unclear. CDR3 length equals 15 residues. V was pared by 2 bases and J by 5 bases, with 10 bases between. The V gene's germline CDR1 is SGHTA and CDR2 FQGNSA. CDR3 nucleotides: TGTGCCAGCAGCTTAAACCAAGGGAGGGCCAACGTCCTGACTTTC. This translates into CASSLNQGRANVLTF.

This clonotype was seen more than once but under ten times. V gene TRBV3-1 combines with J gene TRBJ2-1, with TRBD2 as a possible D gene (6 bases). CDR3 size: 14 residues. V lost 1 base and J 5 bases, leaving 9 bases between the germline ends. Germline V gene sequence: CDR1 LGHDT, CDR2 YNNKEL (reference sequence). The CDR3 DNA reads as TGTGCCAGCAGCCAAGTTGGAGGGAACAATGAGCAGTTCTTC. Translating it yields CASSQVGGNNEQFF.

This clonotype appeared a few times. V is TRBV28 and J is TRBJ2-7; possibly TRBD2 for D (6 bases). V was clipped by 6 bases and J by 6 bases, with 15 bases between them. The CDR3 length is 13 residues. CDR1 and CDR2 from the germline V gene are MDHEN and SYDVKM. CDR3 region: CASSQFRGGEQYF. The CDR3 bases are TGTGCCAGCAGCCAATTCCGGGGAGGCGAGCAGTACTTC.

The table lists this clonotype with a few counts. This sequence joins TRBV20-1 and TRBJ1-2; 8 bases are a match to TRBD1. The CDR3 is made up of 19 amino acids. With 0 bases clipped from V and 5 bases from J, the junction kept 20 bases outside the gene matches. Germline CDR1 DFQATT, CDR2 SNEGSKA (reference sequence). As DNA, the CDR3 is TGCAGTGCTAGAGAGGCGGGGGTCGGGATTGGACAGGGACCTTATGGCTACACCTTC. Translation gives CSAREAGVGIGQGPYGYTF.

The chain couples TRBV12-3 or TRBV12-4 to TRBJ1-5; 9 positions match TRBD1. With 6 bases clipped from V and 8 bases from J, the junction kept 8 bases outside the gene matches. This CDR3 spans 14 amino acids. CDR3 in DNA: TGTGCCAGCAGACCTACAGGGGGCGCAGAGCCCCAGCATTTT. Its protein is CASRPTGGAEPQHF.

This clonotype was observed a few times. This chain uses TRBV20-1 with TRBJ2-7; 7 nucleotides agree with TRBD1. V trimming: 0 bases; J trimming: 2 bases; junction bases outside the gene matches: 16. Germline CDR1 DFQATT, CDR2 SNEGSKA (reference sequence). The CDR3 covers 18 residues. CDR3 loop: CSARDTGTEVTLPYEQYF. CDR3 sequence (DNA): TGCAGTGCTAGAGATACCGGGACAGAGGTCACCCTCCCCTACGAGCAGTACTTC.

This clonotype was counted only a few times. The chain combines TRBV21-1 with TRBJ1-4; TRBD1, the table's D call, lacks a check against the DNA. TRBV21-1 is recorded as a pseudogene. CDR3 length: 15 residues. DNA for the CDR3: TGTGCCAGCACCGGGACAGGGGCACCTAATGAAAAACTGTTTTTT. Its translation is CASTGTGAPNEKLFF.

This sequence joins TRBV6-4 and TRBJ1-5; D is undetermined. The CDR3 covers 15 residues. V shed 2 bases and J shed 3 bases, with 11 bases lying between them. Germline assignment: CDR1 MRHNA and CDR2 SNTAGT. CDR3 nucleotides: TGTGCCAGCAGTGACACAGAGTCTTTCAATCAGCCCCAGCATTTT. Residues: CASSDTESFNQPQHF.

This chain uses TRBV5-1 with TRBJ2-7; no reliable D call. The V gene's germline CDR1 is SGHRS and CDR2 YFSETQ. This CDR3 is built from 15 residues. V shed 0 bases and J shed 7 bases, with 17 bases lying between them. The CDR3 region has the DNA TGCGCCAGCAGCTTGGTGCACGCACGGCCCCGGGAGCAGTACTTC. This translates into CASSLVHARPREQYF.

The CDR3 loop is CSARDLRREAFF. The CDR3 nucleotides read TGCAGTGCTAGAGATCTACGCAGGGAAGCTTTCTTT. V and J are TRBV20-1 and TRBJ1-1; D is unresolved. In germline, CDR1 is DFQATT, CDR2 SNEGSKA (reference sequence). The CDR3 is 12 amino acids. Trimming shortened V by 0 bases and J by 8 bases, and 10 bases separated the two germline ends.